This T cell receptor (beta chain) was profiled in a study of blood T cell repertoires in COVID-19. Overall study context: COVID-19 samples collected from the United States, Italy and Spain covered acute and convalescent phases. PBMCs, B-cell-depleted T cells, or T cells were the source of the cDNA or gDNA that made up the material.

Germline V gene lookup returns CDR1 MDHEN and CDR2 SYDVKM. The CDR3 covers 14 residues. V lost 6 bases to trimming and J lost 4 bases; unmatched junction nucleotides: 8. Libraries were prepared by immunoSEQ multiplex PCR; TCRdb keeps only in-frame clonotypes and omits some of them. The sample holds roughly 250,000 clones; 70% to 90% are singletons and the top ten take 0.87%. The Seattle site enrolled patients during active infection and followed them longitudinally. The chain uses TRBV28 and TRBJ2-7; 8 bases match TRBD1. The specimen was peripheral blood. This sequence originates from a human donor with COVID-19, enrolled during active disease. The donor label of this sample is uncertain. The CDR3 protein is CASSPTGALYEQYF. CDR3 sequence (DNA): TGTGCCAGCAGCCCGACAGGGGCATTATACGAGCAGTACTTC.